One TCR beta chain is described in this entry. The data belong to a study of cytomegalovirus exposure and HLA in healthy donors. PCR was performed using 60 Vbeta and 13 Jbeta primers. Here immunoSEQ multiplex PCR was the method, and the copy in TCRdb shows in-frame clones only, minus some. Of under 150,000 clones in the sample, 60% to 85% were seen once. The sample comprised PBMCs. This receptor was obtained from a man aged 18 to 29 in good health and CMV-seronegative.

This CDR3 reads CASSESSAGDESNQPQHF. Here the CDR3 DNA reads TGTGCCAGCAGTGAATCCTCAGCAGGTGACGAGAGCAATCAGCCCCAGCATTTT. V gene TRBV2 combines with J gene TRBJ1-5; D not resolved. The CDR3 extends over 18 amino acids. Germline V gene data show CDR1 as SNHLY and CDR2 as FYNNEI. Trimming left V 2 bases short and J 1 base short, with 18 bases between.